Described below is a single T cell receptor (beta chain) sequence and its context. What it binds is not known. Looked up from germline, CDR1 is SGHNT and CDR2 is YYREEE (reference sequence). The CDR3 totals 13 residues. After removal of 4 bases from V and 6 bases from J, the junction contained 7 bases not matched to a gene. The data originate from a study of cytomegalovirus exposure and HLA in healthy donors. Primers for the PCR totalled 60 Vbeta and 13 Jbeta. Sequenced by immunoSEQ multiplex PCR; TCRdb stores in-frame clones only, minus some. Found here are approximately 130,000 clones, approximately 85% of them singletons; the top ten hold about 7%. General study findings and limits: The authors listed some 160 TCR beta chains as cytomegalovirus-associated.

Sequences were obtained from PBMCs. The gene calls are TRBV5-4 and TRBJ2-7; 7 positions agree with TRBD1. The sequence came from a woman in her 30s in good health and CMV-seropositive. The CDR3 region is CASSPDRACEQYF. The CDR3 coding sequence is TGTGCCAGCAGCCCTGACAGGGCGTGCGAGCAGTACTTC.